Below, 5 T cell receptor beta chains from the same sample are listed, as sequenced in a study of human T cells and chemical hapten exposure. Time point denoted: pre-sensitization, week 0. Treatment: therapeutic diphenylcyclopropenone sensitization with weekly scalp DPC. TCRdb reprocessed the RACE reads via MiXCR and lists one record per CDR3 protein. The table includes about 120,000 distinct CDR3 sequences, less than 15% detected once. The sequencing used whole blood, collected in connection with sensitization to the hapten diphenylcyclopropenone (DPC). These receptor sequences come from a woman younger than 35 with alopecia areata. Some clones in this sample may be carry-over from other donors' samples.

This clonotype was counted between two and nine times. V and J are TRBV5-6 and TRBJ1-1; 7 bases align to TRBD1. The CDR3 extends over 13 amino acids. Germline CDR1 SGHDT, CDR2 YYEEEE. J lost 10 bases, V lost 4 bases, and 10 bases had no gene match. CDR3 nucleotide sequence: TGTGCCAGCAGCCCCTACAGGGGTCGGGGAGCTTTCTTT. Its protein product is CASSPYRGRGAFF.

In this sample, this clonotype turned up many times. The V gene is TRBV25-1, the J gene TRBJ2-2; the D is unclear. The CDR3 is 11 amino acids. Trimming took off 4 bases at V and 8 bases at J, with 5 bases between the two ends. Germline V gives CDR1 MGHDK, CDR2 SYGVNS. CDR3 loop: CASSVTGELFF. The CDR3 nucleotides are TGTGCCAGCAGTGTAACTGGGGAGCTGTTTTTT.

This clonotype was found a few times. The chain has TRBV12-3 or TRBV12-4 and TRBJ1-5; a possible D gene is TRBD1 (5 bases). V was cut by 1 base and J by 10 bases, with 17 bases left in between. There are 15 residues in the CDR3. In DNA form, the CDR3 reads TGTGCCAGCAGTTTAGGGACATCCGAAAAGTATCCCCAGCATTTT. Its protein is CASSLGTSEKYPQHF.

The chain joins TRBV27 to TRBJ2-2; 7 bases are a match to TRBD1. The CDR3 sequence is 15 residues long. The J segment lost 5 bases and the V segment lost 8 bases, leaving 11 bases of the junction unmatched. CDR1 and CDR2 (germline): MNHEY, SMNVEV (reference sequence). CDR3 nucleotide sequence: TGTGCCAGCGGTAGACAGGGATCGGGGACCGGGGAGCTGTTTTTT. Translating gives CASGRQGSGTGELFF.

This clonotype has only a few counts. J is TRBJ1-1 and V is TRBV20-1; a weak D match, TRBD1 (5 bases). Trimming pared 4 bases from V and 1 base from J, leaving 7 bases between. The CDR3 sequence is 12 residues long. The germline V gene encodes CDR1 DFQATT and CDR2 SNEGSKA (reference sequence). The CDR3 DNA is TGCAGTGCTAATAGGGGGAACACTGAAGCTTTCTTT. Translating gives CSANRGNTEAFF.